This T cell receptor beta chain came from a study of vaccination effects on CD4 cells after COVID-19. Study conclusions and caveats: Convalescent patients in the study were few, and early post-infection timepoints were absent. Late post-vaccination, clones induced by infection and those induced by vaccine underwent marked clonal contraction.

CDR1 and CDR2 (germline): SGHTA, FQGNSA. CDR3 length: 12 residues. V was shortened by 1 base and J by 2 bases, with 3 bases between the two germline ends. Under the ViraFEST assay, PBMC were stimulated with viral peptide pools so that antigen-specific CD4+ T cells expanded. Sequencing was performed afterwards. Culturing for around eleven days preceded CD4+ T cell isolation. Each participant was administered two doses of either the BNT162b2 or the mRNA-1273 vaccine. Recipients of the vaccine had no prior SARS-CoV-2 infection and negative nucleocapsid antibodies. It was on days 3 and 7 that half the medium was replaced with IL-2 medium. The table lists this clone with a count of one. Antigen specificity is unknown. The data were produced by immunoSEQ multiplex PCR, yet TCRdb's version contains in-frame clones alone and is incomplete. The sample comprises roughly 32,000 clones, 65% to 75% of which are singletons, and more than 10% rests with the top ten.

The receptor was derived from a human donor who received a COVID-19 vaccine. The V call is TRBV7-2, the J call TRBJ2-7; D gene unclear. The material sequenced was CD4+ T cells from PBMCs cultured with HCoV-229E spike peptides, taken after COVID-19 vaccination. CDR3 in amino acids: CASSLVAYEQYF. CDR3 coding DNA: TGTGCCAGCAGCTTAGTAGCCTACGAGCAGTACTTC.